A selection of T cell receptor beta chains follows, all from one sample in a study of T cell responses to AZD1222 COVID-19 vaccine. TCRdb's table, derived via immunoSEQ multiplex PCR, lists solely in-frame clones and lacks some. The profile shows roughly 120,000 clones, approximately 85% of them singletons. The material was peripheral blood, obtained 28 days after the second AZD1222 dose. The source of these receptors is an adult who received the AZD1222 COVID-19 vaccine. Both conserved end residues are part of each CDR3. D genes are given only for firm matches. Where a row states a size, it is once, few, many or the class of an expanded clone; other rows omit it.

V	J	D	size	DNA	CDR3
TRBV11-2	TRBJ2-3	NA	NA	TGTGCCAGCAGCTTAGATGGTGTCAGGGCAGATACGCAGTATTTT	CASSLDGVRADTQYF
TRBV5-1	TRBJ2-7	NA	NA	TGCGCCAGCAGCTGGAGTTTTGGGGAGCAGTACTTC	CASSWSFGEQYF
TRBV28	TRBJ2-5	TRBD2	once	TGTGCCAGCAGGGGCTGGACTAGCGGGGGGGGCGAGACCCAGTACTTC	CASRGWTSGGGETQYF
TRBV3-1/TRBV3-2	TRBJ2-3	NA	once	TGTGCCAGCAGTCTTAGCACAGATACGCAGTATTTT	CASSLSTDTQYF
TRBV15	TRBJ1-5	TRBD1	NA	TGTGCCACCAGCAGTTATACAGGGGTTGGCAATCAGCCCCAGCATTTT	CATSSYTGVGNQPQHF
TRBV15	TRBJ1-6	TRBD1	NA	TGTGCCACCAGCAGAGCCCAGACAGGGAGATCACCCCTCCACTTT	CATSRAQTGRSPLHF
TRBV4-2	TRBJ2-7	TRBD2	NA	TGTGCCAGCAGCCAAGAAGAAGGGACTAGCGCCGCTTACGAGCAGTACTTC	CASSQEEGTSAAYEQYF
TRBV7-2	TRBJ1-2	TRBD1	NA	TGTGCCAGCACCGATGGACAGGCCTCTCTCTATGGCTACACCTTC	CASTDGQASLYGYTF
TRBV9	TRBJ2-2	NA	once	TGTGCCAGCAGCGTGTATGCCAGGGGGGACACCGGGGAGCTGTTTTTT	CASSVYARGDTGELFF
TRBV7-2	TRBJ2-3	TRBD2	NA	TGTGCCAGCAGCCCAGGACTAGCGGGGGGAGGTGATACGCAGTATTTT	CASSPGLAGGGDTQYF
TRBV9	TRBJ2-2	TRBD1	NA	TGTGCCAGCGAGGGTCCCAGGGGGTCCAAGCTGTTTTTT	CASEGPRGSKLFF
TRBV7-3	TRBJ2-3	TRBD2	NA	TGTGCCAGCAGCTTGTCGAGCGGGGCGGGCACAGATACGCAGTATTTT	CASSLSSGAGTDTQYF
TRBV7-9	TRBJ1-3	TRBD1	few	TGTGCCAGCAGCCCGCCTGGGACAGGAGTGTTGCTGGGGGGAAACACCATATATTTT	CASSPPGTGVLLGGNTIYF
TRBV5-4	TRBJ1-2	TRBD1	NA	TGTGCCAGCAGCCGGACAGGGGCAAACTATGGCTACACCTTC	CASSRTGANYGYTF
TRBV14	TRBJ1-2	NA	NA	TGTGCCAGCAGCCAAGGCGGGTCAGGGAACTATGGCTACACCTTC	CASSQGGSGNYGYTF
TRBV19	TRBJ2-4	NA	NA	TGTGCCAGTAACCCGATGAGGGATGGACTAGCCAAAAACATTCAGTACTTC	CASNPMRDGLAKNIQYF
TRBV7-2	TRBJ2-3	NA	NA	TGTGCCAGCAGCTTACGACGGGTTAGCACAGATACGCAGTATTTT	CASSLRRVSTDTQYF
TRBV3-1/TRBV3-2	TRBJ2-2	NA	once	TGTGCCAGCAGCCAAGGGCATGGTGCCGGGGAGCTGTTTTTT	CASSQGHGAGELFF
TRBV5-5	TRBJ1-5	TRBD1	NA	TGTGCCAGCAGCCCTGGACAGGCCAGCAATCAGCCCCAGCATTTT	CASSPGQASNQPQHF
TRBV20-1	TRBJ2-3	TRBD2	NA	TGCAGTGCTAGTAATAGCGGGGGGGCTGATGGCACAGATACGCAGTATTTT	CSASNSGGADGTDTQYF
TRBV4-1	TRBJ2-3	NA	NA	TGCGCCAGCAGCCCAAAATCGGGACGGGCCACTGACTCCGATACGCAGTATTTT	CASSPKSGRATDSDTQYF
TRBV5-6	TRBJ2-3	NA	NA	TGTGCCAGCAGGGTTGAAGGAGTTAGCACAGATACGCAGTATTTT	CASRVEGVSTDTQYF
TRBV28	TRBJ1-1	TRBD1	NA	TGTGCCAGCAGTTTGATCGGGGGACAGGGGGTTACTGAAGCTTTCTTT	CASSLIGGQGVTEAFF
TRBV12-3/TRBV12-4	TRBJ1-6	NA	NA	TGTGCCAGCAGTTTGAAGAACTCACCCCTCCACTTT	CASSLKNSPLHF
TRBV28	TRBJ1-5	NA	NA	TGTGCCAGCGGAACCGGGACAATCAATCAGCCCCAGCATTTT	CASGTGTINQPQHF
TRBV11-2	TRBJ2-5	TRBD2	NA	TGTGCCAGCAGCTTGAGGATAGGGACTAGCGGGGGGCAAGAGACCCAGTACTTC	CASSLRIGTSGGQETQYF
TRBV6-5	TRBJ1-1	NA	NA	TGTGCCAGCAGTTACTCGATCAGGGCCCGTCTGGCTTTCTTT	CASSYSIRARLAFF
TRBV27	TRBJ1-6	NA	NA	TGTGCCAGCAGTTGTGAGGACAGCTATAATTCACCCCTCCACTTT	CASSCEDSYNSPLHF
TRBV6-5	TRBJ1-5	TRBD1	NA	TGTGCCAGCAGCGACAGGGGAGTAGCCCAGCATTTT	CASSDRGVAQHF
TRBV5-1	TRBJ2-5	TRBD2	NA	TGCGCCAGCAGCGACGTATTGCGGGGGGCACAAGAGACCCAGTACTTC	CASSDVLRGAQETQYF
TRBV6-5	TRBJ1-5	NA	NA	TGTGCCAGCAGTTTCTGGACAGTAAATCAGCCCCAGCATTTT	CASSFWTVNQPQHF
TRBV10-2	TRBJ1-1	NA	few	TGCGCCAGCAGGACACCCCAGGGGAACACTGAAGCTTTCTTT	CASRTPQGNTEAFF
TRBV19	TRBJ2-7	TRBD2	few	TGTGCCAGTAGTGGTTCTAGCGGGGGGACTTCCTACGAGCAGTACTTC	CASSGSSGGTSYEQYF
TRBV7-6	TRBJ2-5	NA	NA	TGTGCCAGCAGCTTAGAGCCGTTAGGGTGGGAGACCCAGTACTTC	CASSLEPLGWETQYF
TRBV6-5	TRBJ2-1	NA	NA	TGTGCCAGCAGTTACTCCCGACTTTACAATGAGCAGTTCTTC	CASSYSRLYNEQFF
TRBV21-1	TRBJ2-7	NA	NA	TGTGCCAGCAGCAGGGAGCGCCAGGGGGCGGGTGAGCAGTACTTC	CASSRERQGAGEQYF
TRBV6-5	TRBJ2-7	NA	once	TGTGCCAGCAGGCGGGACTCCTTGTCCTACGAGCAGTACTTC	CASRRDSLSYEQYF
TRBV13	TRBJ2-2	NA	NA	TGTGCCAGCAGCTTAGGTCTTTCTTGGGGGGAACCTAACACCGGGGAGCTGTTTTTT	CASSLGLSWGEPNTGELFF
TRBV7-8	TRBJ1-2	NA	NA	TGTGCCAGCAGCACCGCCGGCCCCCAAGATGCCCGTGGCTACACCTTC	CASSTAGPQDARGYTF
TRBV19	TRBJ2-1	NA	once	TGTGCCAGTAGTCCCTCCCCGAGCTCCTACAATGAGCAGTTCTTC	CASSPSPSSYNEQFF
TRBV4-1	TRBJ2-5	NA	NA	TGCGCCAGCAGCCAAGTGGACACCCTAGAGACCCAGTACTTC	CASSQVDTLETQYF
TRBV7-2	TRBJ1-1	NA	once	TGTGCCAGCAGCTCCCTGACCGACACTGAAGCTTTCTTT	CASSSLTDTEAFF
TRBV28	TRBJ1-6	NA	NA	TGTGCCAGCAGTTCCTCCGACAGCTTCAATAATTCACCCCTCCACTTT	CASSSSDSFNNSPLHF
TRBV2	TRBJ1-1	NA	NA	TGTGCCAGCAGTAACGAGATGAACACTGAAGCTTTCTTT	CASSNEMNTEAFF
TRBV28	TRBJ1-6	NA	NA	TGTGCCAGCAGTGTAAGATCCCTACGGAATTCACCCCTCCACTTT	CASSVRSLRNSPLHF
TRBV5-8	TRBJ1-5	TRBD1	NA	TGTGCTACCGGGACAGGGGCCGGGAATCAGCCCCAGCATTTT	CATGTGAGNQPQHF
TRBV28	TRBJ2-5	NA	NA	TGTGCCAGCCTTACCCCCACCCAGGAGACCCAGTACTTC	CASLTPTQETQYF
TRBV7-9	TRBJ2-2	TRBD2	NA	TGTGCCAGCAGCCCTACCCTAGCGGACCCCGGGGAGCTGTTTTTT	CASSPTLADPGELFF
TRBV6-5	TRBJ1-5	TRBD1	NA	TGTGCCAGCAGGGAGACAGGGGCGCCGGCCCAGCATTTT	CASRETGAPAQHF
TRBV12-3/TRBV12-4	TRBJ1-5	NA	NA	TGTGCCAGCAGTTTGGTTAGCAATCAGCCCCAGCATTTT	CASSLVSNQPQHF
TRBV7-8	TRBJ2-7	NA	NA	TGTGCCAGCAGCTTAGGAGGAGGGGGGGCAATCCACGAGCAGTACTTC	CASSLGGGGAIHEQYF